This T cell receptor beta chain is from a study of breast tumors, draining lymph nodes, adjacent tissues. This clonotype appeared many times. The target antigen is unknown. Notes on the study in general: Compared with basal-like, luminal-like tumors shared significantly more repertoire with nontumor tissue.

TCRdb re-called the multiplex PCR reads with MiXCR, one entry per CDR3 protein. In the table there are under 75,000 distinct CDR3 sequences, 45% to 60% of which are singletons. Sequenced material: breast tumor tissue. The TCR was taken from a female donor with breast cancer. Some clones in this sample may be carry-over from other donors' samples.

The CDR3 reads CASSEGHPGGEKLFF. The CDR3 DNA is TGTGCCAGCAGTGAAGGACACCCCGGGGGGGAAAAACTGTTTTTT. V usage is TRBV6-1 and J usage is TRBJ1-4; maybe TRBD1 (5 bases). This CDR3 is built from 15 residues. Germline V gene data show CDR1 as MNHNS and CDR2 as SASEGT. V was clipped by 1 base and J by 8 bases, with 14 bases between them.